The T cell receptor beta chain under discussion was sequenced for a study of CD8+ T cells in alopecia areata. This CDR3 is built from 15 residues. The germline V gene encodes CDR1 SGDLS and CDR2 YYNGEE. V dropped 1 base and J dropped 2 bases, with 7 bases sitting between them. RNA was extracted and reverse transcribed into cDNA as the sequencing template. Sequencing was performed with immunoSEQ multiplex PCR; in TCRdb, only in-frame clones are kept and a portion is missing. The sample lists 200,000 to 250,000 clones; around 65% were seen once. The treatment was: oral pan-JAK inhibitor, 5-10 mg twice daily. Individuals with alopecia areata gave both lesional scalp punch biopsies and peripheral blood for collection.

The gene calls are TRBV9 and TRBJ2-6; D not certain. The sequence was collected from a human donor with alopecia areata. The sequenced sample was CD4+ T cells sorted from blood, obtained at week 4, from a patient treated with tofacitinib. CDR3 in amino acids: CASSVSGAGANVLTF. In nucleotides, the CDR3 is TGTGCCAGCAGCGTAAGTGGAGCTGGGGCCAACGTCCTGACTTTC.